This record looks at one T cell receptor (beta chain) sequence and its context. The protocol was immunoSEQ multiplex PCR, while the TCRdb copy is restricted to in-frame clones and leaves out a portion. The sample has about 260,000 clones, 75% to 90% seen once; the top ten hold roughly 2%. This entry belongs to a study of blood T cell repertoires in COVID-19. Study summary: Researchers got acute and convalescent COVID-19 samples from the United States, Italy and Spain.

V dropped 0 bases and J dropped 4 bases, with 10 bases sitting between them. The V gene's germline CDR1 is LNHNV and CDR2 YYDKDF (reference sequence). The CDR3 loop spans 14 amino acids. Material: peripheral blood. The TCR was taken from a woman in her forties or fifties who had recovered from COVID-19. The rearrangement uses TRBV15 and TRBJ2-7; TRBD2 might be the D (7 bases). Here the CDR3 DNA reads TGTGCCACCAGCAGAGAAGGGGGGGGTTACGAGCAGTACTTC. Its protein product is CATSREGGGYEQYF.